This is a list of T cell receptor beta chains from one sample in a study of technical replicates of blood from a few donors. The table came from immunoSEQ multiplex PCR; TCRdb's copy has only in-frame clones and leaves some out. The top ten hold over 0.2% of the sample, which has more than 90,000 clones, almost 96% seen once. Sequencing was done on a sample of T cells isolated from PBMCs. The receptor source for this set is a human donor in good health. Both conserved end residues are part of each CDR3. Fields, in order: CDR3 DNA, CDR3 protein, CDR3 length, D gene, J gene, clone size, V gene. The D gene is left open where the match is weak. The size of a clone is reported for some rows only, either as once, few or many, or as a class for expanded clones.

cdr3_nt: TGTGCCAGCGGAGACAGGGGGCTGTCTGAAGCTTTCTTT; cdr3_aa: CASGDRGLSEAFF; cdr3_length: 13; d_call: TRBD1; j_call: TRBJ1-1; clone_size: -; v_call: TRBV27
cdr3_nt: TGCACCAAGTGGCTAGCGGGGAGGAACGAGCAGTACTTC; cdr3_aa: CTKWLAGRNEQYF; cdr3_length: 13; d_call: TRBD2; j_call: TRBJ2-7; clone_size: -; v_call: TRBV23-1
cdr3_nt: TGCGCCAGCAGGGACCGGTCGGGGGGCGAGAATCAGCCCCAGCATTTT; cdr3_aa: CASRDRSGGENQPQHF; cdr3_length: 16; d_call: -; j_call: TRBJ1-5; clone_size: -; v_call: TRBV10-1
cdr3_nt: TGTGCCAGCAGCCAAGAGTCTAGGACTTACAATGAGCAGTTCTTC; cdr3_aa: CASSQESRTYNEQFF; cdr3_length: 15; d_call: -; j_call: TRBJ2-1; clone_size: -; v_call: TRBV4-2
cdr3_nt: TGTGCCAGCAGCTCCCCTCTTTCGGGGGAGAGCTCCTACAATGAGCAGTTCTTC; cdr3_aa: CASSSPLSGESSYNEQFF; cdr3_length: 18; d_call: -; j_call: TRBJ2-1; clone_size: -; v_call: TRBV7-6
cdr3_nt: TGTGCCAGCAGCCCGGAACTAGCAGCCAAAAACATTCAGTACTTC; cdr3_aa: CASSPELAAKNIQYF; cdr3_length: 15; d_call: -; j_call: TRBJ2-4; clone_size: -; v_call: TRBV7-2
cdr3_nt: TGTGCCAGCAGCTTAGATGGGACACCGGGGAGAGAAAAACTGTTTTTT; cdr3_aa: CASSLDGTPGREKLFF; cdr3_length: 16; d_call: -; j_call: TRBJ1-4; clone_size: -; v_call: TRBV11-2
cdr3_nt: TGTGCCAGCTCTCACCAATGGGAGGTGAACACTGAAGCTTTCTTT; cdr3_aa: CASSHQWEVNTEAFF; cdr3_length: 15; d_call: -; j_call: TRBJ1-1; clone_size: -; v_call: TRBV6-1
cdr3_nt: TGTGCCAGCAGTTTAAGTGGGAGGGCCGGATTGTGGACGCAGTATTTT; cdr3_aa: CASSLSGRAGLWTQYF; cdr3_length: 16; d_call: TRBD2; j_call: TRBJ2-3; clone_size: -; v_call: TRBV27
cdr3_nt: TGTGCCAGCAGGAAAGGGACAGGGCCACTCTACGAGCAGTACTTC; cdr3_aa: CASRKGTGPLYEQYF; cdr3_length: 15; d_call: TRBD1; j_call: TRBJ2-7; clone_size: -; v_call: TRBV2
cdr3_nt: TGTGCCAGCAGAAAAAAACCTGGGACAGACCATGGAAACACCATATATTTT; cdr3_aa: CASRKKPGTDHGNTIYF; cdr3_length: 17; d_call: TRBD1; j_call: TRBJ1-3; clone_size: -; v_call: TRBV7-9
cdr3_nt: TGTGCCACCAGCAGAGATGCAGGGGTCGGGCAGCCCCAGCATTTT; cdr3_aa: CATSRDAGVGQPQHF; cdr3_length: 15; d_call: -; j_call: TRBJ1-5; clone_size: -; v_call: TRBV15
cdr3_nt: TGTGCCAGCAGCAAGAAGGACAGCTCCTATAATTCACCCCTCCACTTT; cdr3_aa: CASSKKDSSYNSPLHF; cdr3_length: 16; d_call: -; j_call: TRBJ1-6; clone_size: -; v_call: TRBV11-1
cdr3_nt: TGTGCCAGCAGTCCCGGGACAGGTGTTTATTTGGGGGGCTACACCTTC; cdr3_aa: CASSPGTGVYLGGYTF; cdr3_length: 16; d_call: TRBD1; j_call: TRBJ1-2; clone_size: once; v_call: TRBV28
cdr3_nt: TGCGCCAGCAGCGAAGACAGGGAACAAGAGACCCAGTACTTC; cdr3_aa: CASSEDREQETQYF; cdr3_length: 14; d_call: TRBD1; j_call: TRBJ2-5; clone_size: once; v_call: TRBV5-1
cdr3_nt: TGTGCCAGCAGCTTAAATTCTCAGGGGGCGTTTGCAGATACGCAGTATTTT; cdr3_aa: CASSLNSQGAFADTQYF; cdr3_length: 17; d_call: TRBD1; j_call: TRBJ2-3; clone_size: once; v_call: TRBV7-3
cdr3_nt: TGCGCCAGCAGCCATCCGGCCGAGGTTGCAACTAATGAAAAACTGTTTTTT; cdr3_aa: CASSHPAEVATNEKLFF; cdr3_length: 17; d_call: -; j_call: TRBJ1-4; clone_size: -; v_call: TRBV4-1
cdr3_nt: TGTGCCAGTCGCCCTAGCGGGACTTCCTACGAGCAGTACTTC; cdr3_aa: CASRPSGTSYEQYF; cdr3_length: 14; d_call: TRBD2; j_call: TRBJ2-7; clone_size: -; v_call: TRBV19
cdr3_nt: TGTGCCTGGAGTGTCTATCAGGGGCAATGGGCTGAAGCTTTCTTT; cdr3_aa: CAWSVYQGQWAEAFF; cdr3_length: 15; d_call: -; j_call: TRBJ1-1; clone_size: -; v_call: TRBV30
cdr3_nt: TGTGCCAGCAGCCCCGGGACAGTTGAAAGAAGGCCACAATACAATGAGCAGTTCTTC; cdr3_aa: CASSPGTVERRPQYNEQFF; cdr3_length: 19; d_call: TRBD1; j_call: TRBJ2-1; clone_size: once; v_call: TRBV13
cdr3_nt: TGTGCCAGCAGCCCGACTAGCGGGGGGGATGAGCAGTTCTTC; cdr3_aa: CASSPTSGGDEQFF; cdr3_length: 14; d_call: TRBD2; j_call: TRBJ2-1; clone_size: -; v_call: TRBV7-2
cdr3_nt: TGTGCCAGCAGCCAGGTGGGGGCCCGGCTAATAGAGACCCAGTACTTC; cdr3_aa: CASSQVGARLIETQYF; cdr3_length: 16; d_call: -; j_call: TRBJ2-5; clone_size: -; v_call: TRBV14
cdr3_nt: TGTGCCAGCAGCTCAGGCGGGCGAAATGGCTACACCTTC; cdr3_aa: CASSSGGRNGYTF; cdr3_length: 13; d_call: -; j_call: TRBJ1-2; clone_size: -; v_call: TRBV7-9
cdr3_nt: TGCGCCAGCAGCCAAGATAGGTTTCGAGGACAGGGCTCCTACAATGAGCAGTTCTTC; cdr3_aa: CASSQDRFRGQGSYNEQFF; cdr3_length: 19; d_call: TRBD1; j_call: TRBJ2-1; clone_size: -; v_call: TRBV4-1
cdr3_nt: TGTGCCAGCAGTGCTGGGGGCACCTATGGCTACACCTTC; cdr3_aa: CASSAGGTYGYTF; cdr3_length: 13; d_call: -; j_call: TRBJ1-2; clone_size: -; v_call: TRBV6-1
cdr3_nt: TGTGCCAGCAGTTTAACCCTAGCGGGAGGCAATGAGCAGTTCTTC; cdr3_aa: CASSLTLAGGNEQFF; cdr3_length: 15; d_call: TRBD2; j_call: TRBJ2-1; clone_size: -; v_call: TRBV27
cdr3_nt: TGCGCCAGCAGCTTGGGCCCGAGCGGAAACACCGGGGAGCTGTTTTTT; cdr3_aa: CASSLGPSGNTGELFF; cdr3_length: 16; d_call: -; j_call: TRBJ2-2; clone_size: -; v_call: TRBV5-1
cdr3_nt: TGTGCCAGCAGCTTCAGGGATACAGGGGGTTACGAGCAGTACTTC; cdr3_aa: CASSFRDTGGYEQYF; cdr3_length: 15; d_call: TRBD1; j_call: TRBJ2-7; clone_size: -; v_call: TRBV7-9